This TCR beta chain was documented in a study of CXCR3-negative and CXCR3-positive naive CD8 T cells. The CDR3 length is 13 residues. The V gene's germline CDR1 is SQVTM and CDR2 ANQGSEA. With UMI labels, 5' RACE was used to prepare the TRB cDNA libraries. TCRdb reprocessed the 5' RACE reads and reports one entry per CDR3 protein, with no DNA. Here the sample table reports about 56,000 distinct CDR3 sequences. The sequence was obtained from a human donor in good health. Some clones in this sample may be carry-over from other donors' samples. This chain connects TRBV29-1 to TRBJ2-7; there is no DNA to check the TCRdb D call of TRBD1. Sequenced sample: memory CD8+ T cells from blood. The chain's CDR3 is CSVPGDIHYEQYF.